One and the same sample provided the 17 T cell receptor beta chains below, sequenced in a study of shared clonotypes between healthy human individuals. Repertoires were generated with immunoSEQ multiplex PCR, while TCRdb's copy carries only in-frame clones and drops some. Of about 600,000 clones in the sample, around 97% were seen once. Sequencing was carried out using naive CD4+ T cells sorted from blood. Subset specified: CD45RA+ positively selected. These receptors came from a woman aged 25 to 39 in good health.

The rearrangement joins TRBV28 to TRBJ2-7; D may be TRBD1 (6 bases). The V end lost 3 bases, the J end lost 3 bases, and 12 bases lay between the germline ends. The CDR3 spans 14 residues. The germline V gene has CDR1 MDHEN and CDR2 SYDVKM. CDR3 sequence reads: CASSFDRQLYEQYF. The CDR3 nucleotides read TGTGCCAGCAGTTTCGACAGGCAGCTCTACGAGCAGTACTTC. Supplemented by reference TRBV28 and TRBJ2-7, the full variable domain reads DVKVTQSSRYLVKRTGEKVFLECVQDMDHENMFWYRQDPGLGLRLIYFSYDVKMKEKGDIPEGYSVSREKKERFSLILESASTNQTSMYLCASSFDRQLYEQYFGPGTRLTVT.

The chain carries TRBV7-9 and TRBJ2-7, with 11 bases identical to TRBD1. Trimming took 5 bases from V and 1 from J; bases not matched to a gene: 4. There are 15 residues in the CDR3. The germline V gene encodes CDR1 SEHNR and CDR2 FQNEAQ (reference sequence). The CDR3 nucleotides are TGTGCCAGCAGCGACCGGGACAGGGGGTCCTACGAGCAGTACTTC. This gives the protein CASSDRDRGSYEQYF.

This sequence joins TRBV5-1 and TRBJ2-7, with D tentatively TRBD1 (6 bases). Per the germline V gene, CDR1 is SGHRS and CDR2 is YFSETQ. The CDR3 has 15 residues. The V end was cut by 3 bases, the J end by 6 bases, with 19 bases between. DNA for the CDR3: TGCGCCAGCAGCTCTGGGGAGAATACAGGGACCGAGCAGTACTTC. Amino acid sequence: CASSSGENTGTEQYF. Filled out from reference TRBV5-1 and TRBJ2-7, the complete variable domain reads KAGVTQTPRYLIKTRGQQVTLSCSPISGHRSVSWYQQTPGQGLQFLFEYFSETQRNKGNFPGRFSGRQFSNSRSEMNVSTLELGDSALYLCASSSGENTGTEQYFGPGTRLTVT.

CDR3 in amino acids: CASSPDFGVYEQYF. In nucleotides, the CDR3 is TGCGCCAGCAGCCCCGATTTTGGGGTCTACGAGCAGTACTTC. J is TRBJ2-7 and V is TRBV5-1; D unclear. V lost 4 bases and J 3 bases, leaving 14 bases between the germline ends. The germline CDR1 and CDR2 sequences are SGHRS and YFSETQ. The CDR3 is 14 residues long.

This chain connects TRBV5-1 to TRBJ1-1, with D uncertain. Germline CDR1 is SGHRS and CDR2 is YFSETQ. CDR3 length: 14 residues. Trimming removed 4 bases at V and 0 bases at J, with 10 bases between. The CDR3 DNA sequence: TGCGCCAGCAGCAGTGACACCCTGAACACTGAAGCTTTCTTT. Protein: CASSSDTLNTEAFF.

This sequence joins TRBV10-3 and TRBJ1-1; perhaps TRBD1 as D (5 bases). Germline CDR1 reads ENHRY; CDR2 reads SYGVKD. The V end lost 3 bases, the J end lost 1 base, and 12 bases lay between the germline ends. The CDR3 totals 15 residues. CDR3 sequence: CAISDPGEANTEAFF. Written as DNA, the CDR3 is TGTGCCATCAGTGACCCGGGGGAGGCGAACACTGAAGCTTTCTTT.

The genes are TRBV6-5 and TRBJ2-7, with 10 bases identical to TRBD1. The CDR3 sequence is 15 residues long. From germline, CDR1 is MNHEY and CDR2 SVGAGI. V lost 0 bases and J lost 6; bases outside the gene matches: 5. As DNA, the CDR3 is TGTGCCAGCAGTTACTCGGGGGACAGGGGTTCCGAGCAGTACTTC. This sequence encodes CASSYSGDRGSEQYF.

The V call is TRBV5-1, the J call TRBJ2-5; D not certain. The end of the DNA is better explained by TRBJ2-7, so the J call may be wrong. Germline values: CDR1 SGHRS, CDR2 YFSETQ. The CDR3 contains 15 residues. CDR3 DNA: TGCGCCAGCAGCTTATTGACCAGTAGCTCCTACGAGCAGTACTTC. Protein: CASSLLTSSSYEQYF.

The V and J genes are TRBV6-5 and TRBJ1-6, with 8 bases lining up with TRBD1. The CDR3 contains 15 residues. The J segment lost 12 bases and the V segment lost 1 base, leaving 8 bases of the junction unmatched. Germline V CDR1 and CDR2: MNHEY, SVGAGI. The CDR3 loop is CASSYWTGKGVPLHF. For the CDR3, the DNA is TGTGCCAGCAGTTACTGGACAGGGAAAGGTGTACCCCTCCACTTT.

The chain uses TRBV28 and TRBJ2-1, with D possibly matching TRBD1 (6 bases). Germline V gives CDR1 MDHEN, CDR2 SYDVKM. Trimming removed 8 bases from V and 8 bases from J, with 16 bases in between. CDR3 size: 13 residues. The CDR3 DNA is TGTGCCAGCGAAGAACCGACAGGAGATGAGCAGTTCTTC. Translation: CASEEPTGDEQFF.

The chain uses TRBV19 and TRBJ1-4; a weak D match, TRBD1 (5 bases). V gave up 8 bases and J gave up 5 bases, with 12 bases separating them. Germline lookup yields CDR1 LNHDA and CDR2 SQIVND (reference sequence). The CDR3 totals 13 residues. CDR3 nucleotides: TGTGCCAGTTCAGGGAGTACAAATGAAAAACTGTTTTTT. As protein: CASSGSTNEKLFF.

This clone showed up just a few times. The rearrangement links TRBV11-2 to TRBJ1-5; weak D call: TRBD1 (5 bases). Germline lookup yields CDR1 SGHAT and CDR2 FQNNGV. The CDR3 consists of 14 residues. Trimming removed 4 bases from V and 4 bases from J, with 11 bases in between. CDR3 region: CASSSGLLNQPQHF. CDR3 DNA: TGTGCCAGCAGCTCGGGACTCCTTAATCAGCCCCAGCATTTT. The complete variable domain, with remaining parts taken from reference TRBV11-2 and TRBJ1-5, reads EAGVAQSPRYKIIEKRQSVAFWCNPISGHATLYWYQQILGQGPKLLIQFQNNGVVDDSQLPKDRFSAERLKGVDSTLKIQPAKLEDSAVYLCASSSGLLNQPQHFGDGTRLSIL.

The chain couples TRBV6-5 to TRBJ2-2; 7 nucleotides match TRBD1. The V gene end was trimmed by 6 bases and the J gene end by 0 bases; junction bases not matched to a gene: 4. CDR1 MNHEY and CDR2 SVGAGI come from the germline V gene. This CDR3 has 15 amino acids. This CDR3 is CASRRDRSNTGELFF. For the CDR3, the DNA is TGTGCCAGCAGGAGGGACAGATCGAACACCGGGGAGCTGTTTTTT.

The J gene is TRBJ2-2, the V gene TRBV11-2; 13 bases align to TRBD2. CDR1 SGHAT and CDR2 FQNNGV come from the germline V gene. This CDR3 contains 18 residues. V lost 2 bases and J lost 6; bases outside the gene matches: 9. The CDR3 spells CASSLTSTSGRASGELFF. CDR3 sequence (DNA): TGTGCCAGCAGCTTAACGAGTACTAGCGGGAGGGCCTCCGGGGAGCTGTTTTTT.

CDR3 nucleotide sequence: TGTGCCAGCAGCTACCCCGGACAGGGATCCGAGCAGTACTTC. Translated, it gives CASSYPGQGSEQYF. The V call is TRBV11-2, the J call TRBJ2-7; TRBD1 agrees at 8 bases. This CDR3 is built from 14 residues. J lost 6 bases, V lost 4 bases, and 8 bases had no gene match. The germline CDR1 and CDR2 sequences are SGHAT and FQNNGV.

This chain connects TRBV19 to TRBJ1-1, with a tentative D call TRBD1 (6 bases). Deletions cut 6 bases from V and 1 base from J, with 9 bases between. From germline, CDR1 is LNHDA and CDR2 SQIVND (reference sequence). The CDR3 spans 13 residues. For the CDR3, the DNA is TGTGCCAGTAGCCTCAGGGGGAACACTGAAGCTTTCTTT. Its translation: CASSLRGNTEAFF.

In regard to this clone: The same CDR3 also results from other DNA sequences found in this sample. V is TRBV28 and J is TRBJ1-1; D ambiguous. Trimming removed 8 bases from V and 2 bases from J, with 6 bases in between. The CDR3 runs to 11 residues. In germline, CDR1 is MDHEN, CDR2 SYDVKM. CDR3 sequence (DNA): TGTGCCAGCGGCAGCAACACTGAAGCTTTCTTT. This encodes CASGSNTEAFF.